These T cell receptor beta chains were read from a single sample in a study of T-cell reconstitution after alpha-beta-depleted transplantation in children. TCRdb redid the calling of the PCR reads with MiXCR, one entry per CDR3 protein. The data show 200,000 to 250,000 distinct CDR3 sequences, about 12% seen once. The sequencing here drew on PBMCs from the stem cell graft donor, taken from the stem cell graft. The receptors were sampled from a human donor who donated a stem cell graft to a child with acute lymphoblastic leukemia. Each CDR3 is given without its conserved first and last residue.

v_call cdr3_aa
TRBV7-2 ASSTRLAGGPETQY
TRBV6-5 ASRNSLYGYT
TRBV19 ASSIRAEQF
TRBV28 ASSLPHRELF
TRBV9 ASSDLRQGWTEAF
TRBV18 ASSPTGLYEQY
TRBV12-3/TRBV12-4 ASSPQTGYTEAF
TRBV5-1 ASSRGSLNTGELF
TRBV10-3 AISEKPSNQPQH
TRBV5-1 ASSPGDEQY
TRBV9 ASSALFGGELF
TRBV28 ASSSSGTLYSLYEQY
TRBV9 ASSVEISGLDGELF
TRBV30 ACRLNYGYT
TRBV6-1 ASSLQGRFNQPQH
TRBV7-2 ASSLALWGSTSTDTQY
TRBV12-3/TRBV12-4 ASSLRTSGRAVGPYNEQF
TRBV20-1 SATTDRAINIQY
TRBV10-3 AISEQAEGYT
TRBV7-9 ASSPGQGIRLYNEQF
TRBV12-3/TRBV12-4 ASSLRTGNTGELF
TRBV20-1 SERMNTEAF
TRBV20-1 SARTSGSVPYNEQF
TRBV4-3 ASSQDTGANYGYT
TRBV11-1 ASSHGTGGPLSTDTQY
TRBV19 ASSIRDEQY
TRBV9 ASSAGTGASGNTIY
TRBV14 ASSQGTYGYT
TRBV25-1 ASSETGRYTEAF
TRBV28 ASLGPYSYEQY
TRBV19 ASSPGTGATEAF
TRBV12-3/TRBV12-4 AAGESGAGNTIY
TRBV20-1 SAGDRETQY
TRBV9 ASSVTPSSYNEQF
TRBV20-1 SARVVGGTAEAF
TRBV7-2 ASSLARDPLYGYT
TRBV9 ASSNRDGPYEQY
TRBV7-9 ASSGETGGLETQY
TRBV11-1 ASSRRGLAGAAYNEQF
TRBV5-1 ASSLDQQGGAEAF
TRBV12-3/TRBV12-4 ASSINSPRGAGELF
TRBV5-1 ASSAGPGQPQH
TRBV7-2 ASSFPGVSTEAF
TRBV28 ASSLSLTIKPQH
TRBV12-3/TRBV12-4 ASSSRTVYNYGYT
TRBV11-2 ASSLGTGGVRGNQPQH
TRBV7-8 ASSSSQGTQPYEQY
TRBV20-1 SARSSGPTDTQY
TRBV6-1 ASSARGPRYEQY
TRBV19 ASSYQTGRTEAF
TRBV19 ASGTDSNQPQH
TRBV7-9 ASSRDRDRFKAF
TRBV27 ASSSREGLYEQY
TRBV12-3/TRBV12-4 ASSPRGRGYT